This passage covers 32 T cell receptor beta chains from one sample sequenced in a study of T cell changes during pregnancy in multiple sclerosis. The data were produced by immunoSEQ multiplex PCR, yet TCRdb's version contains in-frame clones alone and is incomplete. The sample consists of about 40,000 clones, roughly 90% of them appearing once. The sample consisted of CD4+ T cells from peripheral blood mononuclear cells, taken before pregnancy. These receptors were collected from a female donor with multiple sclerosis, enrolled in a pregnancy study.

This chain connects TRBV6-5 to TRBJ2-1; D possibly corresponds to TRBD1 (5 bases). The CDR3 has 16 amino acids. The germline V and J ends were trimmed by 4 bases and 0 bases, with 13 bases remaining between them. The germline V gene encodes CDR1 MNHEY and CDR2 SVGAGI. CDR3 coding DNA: TGTGCCAGCAGTTGGTCAGGGTCCAGCTCCTACAATGAGCAGTTCTTC. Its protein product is CASSWSGSSSYNEQFF.

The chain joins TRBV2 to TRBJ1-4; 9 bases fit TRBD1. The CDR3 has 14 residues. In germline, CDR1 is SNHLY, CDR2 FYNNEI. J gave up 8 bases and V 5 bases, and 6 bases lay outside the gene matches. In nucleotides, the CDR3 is TGTGCCAGCAGTCTAAGGACAGGGGACGAAAAACTGTTTTTT. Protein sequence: CASSLRTGDEKLFF.

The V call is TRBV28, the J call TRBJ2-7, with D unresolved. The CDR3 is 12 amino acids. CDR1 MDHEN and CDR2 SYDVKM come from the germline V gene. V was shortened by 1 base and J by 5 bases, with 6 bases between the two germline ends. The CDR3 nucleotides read TGTGCCAGCAGTTTATTTTCAGACGAGCAGTACTTC. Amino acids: CASSLFSDEQYF.

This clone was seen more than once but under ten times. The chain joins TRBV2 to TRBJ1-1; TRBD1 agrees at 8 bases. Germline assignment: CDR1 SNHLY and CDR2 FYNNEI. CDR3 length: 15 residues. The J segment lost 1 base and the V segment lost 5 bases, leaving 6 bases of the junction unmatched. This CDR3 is CASSTQGASNTEAFF. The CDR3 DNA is TGTGCCAGCAGTACCCAGGGGGCTTCGAACACTGAAGCTTTCTTT.

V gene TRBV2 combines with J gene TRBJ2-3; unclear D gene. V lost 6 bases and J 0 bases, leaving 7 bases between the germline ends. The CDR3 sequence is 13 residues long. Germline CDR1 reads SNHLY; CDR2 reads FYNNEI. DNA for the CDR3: TGTGCCAGCAGCCGACTGAGCACAGATACGCAGTATTTT. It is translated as CASSRLSTDTQYF.

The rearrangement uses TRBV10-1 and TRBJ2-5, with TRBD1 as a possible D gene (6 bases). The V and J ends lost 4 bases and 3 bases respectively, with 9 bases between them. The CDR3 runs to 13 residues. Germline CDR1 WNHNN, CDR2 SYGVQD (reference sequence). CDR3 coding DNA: TGCGCCAGCAGTGGGTACAGGGAAGAGACCCAGTACTTC. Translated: CASSGYREETQYF.

CDR3 DNA: TGTGCCAGCAGTTTAAGAGACAGCTACGAGCAGTACTTC. Translation gives CASSLRDSYEQYF. The chain joins TRBV28 to TRBJ2-7; tentatively, D is TRBD1 (5 bases). Germline V gene lookup returns CDR1 MDHEN and CDR2 SYDVKM. The V end lost 2 bases, the J end lost 3 bases, and 8 bases lay between the germline ends. This CDR3 comprises 13 residues.

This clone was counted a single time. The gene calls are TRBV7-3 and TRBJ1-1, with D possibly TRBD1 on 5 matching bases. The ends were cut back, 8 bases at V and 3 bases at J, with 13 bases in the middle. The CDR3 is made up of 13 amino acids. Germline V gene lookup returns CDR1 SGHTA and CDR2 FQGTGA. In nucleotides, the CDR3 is TGTGCCAGCTCAACCGGGGGGGACACTGAAGCTTTCTTT. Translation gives CASSTGGDTEAFF. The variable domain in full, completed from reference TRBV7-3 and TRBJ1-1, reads GAGVSQTPSNKVTEKGKYVELRCDPISGHTALYWYRQSLGQGPEFLIYFQGTGAADDSGLPNDRFFAVRPEGSVSTLKIQRTERGDSAVYLCASSTGGDTEAFFGQGTRLTVV.

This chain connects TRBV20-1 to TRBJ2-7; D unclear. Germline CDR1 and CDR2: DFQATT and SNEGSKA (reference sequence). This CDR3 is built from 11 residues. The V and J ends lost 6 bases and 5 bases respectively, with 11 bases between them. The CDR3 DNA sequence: TGCAGTGCCCTTCTCCTCGACGAGCAGTACTTC. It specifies CSALLLDEQYF.

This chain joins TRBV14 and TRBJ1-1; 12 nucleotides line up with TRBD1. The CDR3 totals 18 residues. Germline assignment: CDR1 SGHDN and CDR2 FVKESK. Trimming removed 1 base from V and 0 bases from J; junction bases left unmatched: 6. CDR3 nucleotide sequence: TGTGCCAGCAGCCAAGGGCCCGGGACAGGGGGCTTGAACACTGAAGCTTTCTTT. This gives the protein CASSQGPGTGGLNTEAFF.

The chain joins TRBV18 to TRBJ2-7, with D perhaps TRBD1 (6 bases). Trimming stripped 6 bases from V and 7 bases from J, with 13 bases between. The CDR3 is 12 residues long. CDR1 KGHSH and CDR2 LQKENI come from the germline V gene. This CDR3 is CASSPQGLEQYF. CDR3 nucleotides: TGTGCCAGCTCTCCTCAGGGGCTGGAGCAGTACTTC.

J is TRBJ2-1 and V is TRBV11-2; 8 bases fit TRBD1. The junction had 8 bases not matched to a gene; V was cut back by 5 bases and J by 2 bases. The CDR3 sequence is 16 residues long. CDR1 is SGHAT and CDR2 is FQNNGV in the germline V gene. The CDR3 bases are TGTGCCAGCAGCGAGTACGGGGACAGGCCCTACAATGAGCAGTTCTTC. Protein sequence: CASSEYGDRPYNEQFF.

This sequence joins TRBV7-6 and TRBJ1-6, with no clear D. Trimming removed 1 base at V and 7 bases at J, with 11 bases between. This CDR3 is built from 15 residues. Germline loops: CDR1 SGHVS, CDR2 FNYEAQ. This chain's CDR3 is CASSLESLRNSPLHF. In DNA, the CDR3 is TGTGCCAGCAGCTTAGAATCCCTTCGGAATTCACCCCTCCACTTT.

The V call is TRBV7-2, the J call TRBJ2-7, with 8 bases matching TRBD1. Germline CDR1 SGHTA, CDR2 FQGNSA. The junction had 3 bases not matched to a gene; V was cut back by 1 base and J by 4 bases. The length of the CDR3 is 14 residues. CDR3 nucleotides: TGTGCCAGCAGCTTAGACAGGGGGTCTTACGAGCAGTACTTC. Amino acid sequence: CASSLDRGSYEQYF. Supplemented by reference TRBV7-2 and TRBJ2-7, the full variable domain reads GAGVSQSPSNKVTEKGKDVELRCDPISGHTALYWYRQSLGQGLEFLIYFQGNSAPDKSGLPSDRFSAERTGGSVSTLTIQRTQQEDSAVYLCASSLDRGSYEQYFGPGTRLTVT.

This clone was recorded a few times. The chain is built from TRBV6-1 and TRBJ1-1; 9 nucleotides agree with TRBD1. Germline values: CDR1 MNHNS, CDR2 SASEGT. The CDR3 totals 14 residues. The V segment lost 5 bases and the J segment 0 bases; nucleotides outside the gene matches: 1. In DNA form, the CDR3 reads TGTGCCAGCAGTCGGGACAGGGTGAACACTGAAGCTTTCTTT. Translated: CASSRDRVNTEAFF.

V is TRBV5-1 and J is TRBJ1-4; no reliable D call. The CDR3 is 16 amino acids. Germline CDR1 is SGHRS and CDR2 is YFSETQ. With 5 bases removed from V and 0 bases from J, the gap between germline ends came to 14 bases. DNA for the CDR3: TGCGCCAGCAGGAAGGAGGCAGTTGCAACTAATGAAAAACTGTTTTTT. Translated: CASRKEAVATNEKLFF. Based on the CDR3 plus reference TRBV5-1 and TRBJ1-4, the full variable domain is KAGVTQTPRYLIKTRGQQVTLSCSPISGHRSVSWYQQTPGQGLQFLFEYFSETQRNKGNFPGRFSGRQFSNSRSEMNVSTLELGDSALYLCASRKEAVATNEKLFFGSGTQLSVL.

CDR3 in amino acids: CASSEVAGGSYEQYF. The CDR3 region has the DNA TGTGCCAGCAGTGAAGTTGCGGGGGGGTCCTACGAGCAGTACTTC. V and J are TRBV6-1 and TRBJ2-7; 9 nucleotides agree with TRBD2. Germline V gene lookup returns CDR1 MNHNS and CDR2 SASEGT. The CDR3 has 15 residues. V shed 1 base and J 1 base; nucleotides not matched to a gene: 2.

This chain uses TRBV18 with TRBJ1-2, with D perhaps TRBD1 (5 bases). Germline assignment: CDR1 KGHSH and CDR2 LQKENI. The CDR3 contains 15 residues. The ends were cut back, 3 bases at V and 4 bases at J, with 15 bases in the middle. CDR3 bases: TGTGCCAGCTCACCCCAAACTTTAGACAGCTATGGCTACACCTTC. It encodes CASSPQTLDSYGYTF.

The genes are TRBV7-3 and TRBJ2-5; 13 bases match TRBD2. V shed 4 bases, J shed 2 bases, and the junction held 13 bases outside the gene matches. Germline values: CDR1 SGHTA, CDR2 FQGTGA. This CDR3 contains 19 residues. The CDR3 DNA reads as TGTGCCAGCAGCTGCCAAAAAGTGACTAGCGGGGGGATACAAGAGACCCAGTACTTC. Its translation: CASSCQKVTSGGIQETQYF.

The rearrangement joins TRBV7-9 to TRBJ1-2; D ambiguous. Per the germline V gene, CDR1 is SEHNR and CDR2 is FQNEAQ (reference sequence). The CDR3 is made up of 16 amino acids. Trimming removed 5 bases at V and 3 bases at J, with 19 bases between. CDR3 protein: CASSTWRGEDDYGYTF. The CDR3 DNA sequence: TGTGCCAGCAGCACCTGGCGGGGTGAGGACGACTATGGCTACACCTTC.

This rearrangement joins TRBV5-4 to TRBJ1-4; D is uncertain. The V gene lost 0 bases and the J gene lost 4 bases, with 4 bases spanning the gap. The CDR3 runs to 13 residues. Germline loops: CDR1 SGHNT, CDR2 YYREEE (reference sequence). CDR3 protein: CASSLGLNEKLFF. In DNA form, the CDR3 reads TGTGCCAGCAGCTTGGGACTTAATGAAAAACTGTTTTTT. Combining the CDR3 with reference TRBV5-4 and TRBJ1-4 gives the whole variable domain ETGVTQSPTHLIKTRGQQVTLRCSSQSGHNTVSWYQQALGQGPQFIFQYYREEENGRGNFPPRFSGLQFPNYSSELNVNALELDDSALYLCASSLGLNEKLFFGSGTQLSVL.

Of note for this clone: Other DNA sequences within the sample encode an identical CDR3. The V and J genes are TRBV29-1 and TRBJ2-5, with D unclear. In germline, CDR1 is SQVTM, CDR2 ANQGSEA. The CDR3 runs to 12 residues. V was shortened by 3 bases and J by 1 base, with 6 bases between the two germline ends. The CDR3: CSVDRLQETQYF. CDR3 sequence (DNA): TGCAGCGTTGACAGGCTCCAAGAGACCCAGTACTTC. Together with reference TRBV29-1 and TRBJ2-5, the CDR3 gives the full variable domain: SAVISQKPSRDICQRGTSLTIQCQVDSQVTMMFWYRQQPGQSLTLIATANQGSEATYESGFVIDKFPISRPNLTFSTLTVSNMSPEDSSIYLCSVDRLQETQYFGPGTRLLVL.

CDR3 DNA sequence: TGTGCCAGCAGTGTGCAGGGGTTCGACACAGATACGCAGTATTTT. It encodes CASSVQGFDTDTQYF. The J gene is TRBJ2-3, the V gene TRBV6-1; TRBD1 is a possible D gene (6 bases). This CDR3 has 15 residues. The germline V gene encodes CDR1 MNHNS and CDR2 SASEGT. Trimming removed 4 bases from V and 2 bases from J, with 13 bases in between.

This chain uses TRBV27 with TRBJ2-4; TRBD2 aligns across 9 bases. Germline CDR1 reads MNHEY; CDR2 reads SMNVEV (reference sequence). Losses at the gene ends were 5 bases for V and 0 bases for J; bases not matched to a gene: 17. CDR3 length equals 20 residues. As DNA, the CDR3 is TGTGCCAGCAGTCCCCTATCCCTGCCTAGCGGGGCGATAGCCAAAAACATTCAGTACTTC. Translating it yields CASSPLSLPSGAIAKNIQYF.

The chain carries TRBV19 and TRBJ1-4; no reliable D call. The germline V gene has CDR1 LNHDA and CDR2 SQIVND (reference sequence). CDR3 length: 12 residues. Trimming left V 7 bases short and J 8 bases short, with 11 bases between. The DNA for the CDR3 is TGTGCCAGTAATCGGGGTCGGGAAAAACTGTTTTTT. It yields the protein CASNRGREKLFF.

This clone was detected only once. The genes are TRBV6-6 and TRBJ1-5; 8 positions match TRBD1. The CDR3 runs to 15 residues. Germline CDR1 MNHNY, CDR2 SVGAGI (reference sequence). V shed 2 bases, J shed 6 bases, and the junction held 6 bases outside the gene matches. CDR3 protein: CASSYEAGGGQPQHF. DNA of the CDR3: TGTGCCAGCAGTTACGAGGCAGGGGGCGGTCAGCCCCAGCATTTT.

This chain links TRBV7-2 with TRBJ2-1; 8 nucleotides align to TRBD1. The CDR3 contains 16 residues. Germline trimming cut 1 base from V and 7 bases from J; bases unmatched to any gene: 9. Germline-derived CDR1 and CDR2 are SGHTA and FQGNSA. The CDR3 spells CASSLVWTGSRNEQFF. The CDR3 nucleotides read TGTGCCAGCAGCTTAGTTTGGACAGGGTCGAGGAATGAGCAGTTCTTC.

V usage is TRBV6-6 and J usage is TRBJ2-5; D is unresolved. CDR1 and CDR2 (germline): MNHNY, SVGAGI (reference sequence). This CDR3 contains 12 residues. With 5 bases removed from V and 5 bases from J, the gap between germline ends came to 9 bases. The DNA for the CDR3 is TGTGCCAGCAGTCCCGGCAGGGAGACCCAGTACTTC. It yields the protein CASSPGRETQYF.

CDR3 amino acids: CASSLDAGVSYNEQFF. The CDR3, as DNA: TGTGCCAGCAGCTTAGATGCAGGCGTGTCCTACAATGAGCAGTTCTTC. The rearrangement joins TRBV7-2 to TRBJ2-1; D uncertain. The germline CDR1 and CDR2 sequences are SGHTA and FQGNSA. Trimming pared 1 base from V and 1 base from J, leaving 11 bases between. The CDR3 loop spans 16 amino acids.

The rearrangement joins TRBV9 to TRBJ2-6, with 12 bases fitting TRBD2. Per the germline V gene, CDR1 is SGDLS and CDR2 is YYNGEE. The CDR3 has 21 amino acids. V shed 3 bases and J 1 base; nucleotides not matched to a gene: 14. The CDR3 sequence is CASSGGLAGRKAGSGANVLTF. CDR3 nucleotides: TGTGCCAGCAGCGGAGGACTAGCGGGGAGGAAAGCTGGTTCTGGGGCCAACGTCCTGACTTTC.

The CDR3 region has the DNA TGCGCCAGCAGCTTGGATTTGCCAGGGGTTCACGGGGAGCTGTTTTTT. Protein: CASSLDLPGVHGELFF. V and J are TRBV5-1 and TRBJ2-2; tentatively, D is TRBD1 (6 bases). The CDR3 is 16 amino acids. Per the germline V gene, CDR1 is SGHRS and CDR2 is YFSETQ. V was cut by 0 bases and J by 7 bases, with 16 bases left in between.

CDR3 residues: CASSLAFGGYNEQFF. CDR3 DNA: TGTGCCAGCAGCTTAGCGTTCGGGGGGTACAATGAGCAGTTCTTC. The chain has TRBV7-2 and TRBJ2-1, with 7 bases that match TRBD2. This CDR3 has 15 amino acids. Losses at the gene ends were 0 bases for V and 4 bases for J; bases not matched to a gene: 3. Germline loops: CDR1 SGHTA, CDR2 FQGNSA. Using reference TRBV7-2 and TRBJ2-1 for the parts outside the CDR3, the full variable domain is GAGVSQSPSNKVTEKGKDVELRCDPISGHTALYWYRQSLGQGLEFLIYFQGNSAPDKSGLPSDRFSAERTGGSVSTLTIQRTQQEDSAVYLCASSLAFGGYNEQFFGPGTRLTVL.